This T cell receptor beta chain was identified during a study of blood T cell repertoires in COVID-19. Study information: COVID-19 samples collected from the United States, Italy and Spain covered acute and convalescent phases. PBMCs, B-cell-depleted T cells, or T cells were the source of the cDNA or gDNA that made up the material.

Germline values: CDR1 LGHNA, CDR2 YNFKEQ. Trimming cost V 4 bases and J 0 bases, with 11 bases left between them. CDR3 size: 15 residues. Seattle patient enrollment occurred during active infection, with longitudinal follow-up thereafter. Data came from immunoSEQ multiplex PCR; TCRdb stores just in-frame clones and leaves some out. The data show more than 300,000 clones, with more than 75% seen just once and just under 6.5% held by the top ten. This sequence originates from a woman aged 45-65 years with COVID-19, enrolled during active disease. The V gene is TRBV4-2, the J gene TRBJ2-3; D may be TRBD2 (6 bases). Sequenced material: peripheral blood. CDR3 nucleotide sequence: TGTGCCAGCAGCCTCGGGACTGGTAGCACAGATACGCAGTATTTT. It yields the protein CASSLGTGSTDTQYF.